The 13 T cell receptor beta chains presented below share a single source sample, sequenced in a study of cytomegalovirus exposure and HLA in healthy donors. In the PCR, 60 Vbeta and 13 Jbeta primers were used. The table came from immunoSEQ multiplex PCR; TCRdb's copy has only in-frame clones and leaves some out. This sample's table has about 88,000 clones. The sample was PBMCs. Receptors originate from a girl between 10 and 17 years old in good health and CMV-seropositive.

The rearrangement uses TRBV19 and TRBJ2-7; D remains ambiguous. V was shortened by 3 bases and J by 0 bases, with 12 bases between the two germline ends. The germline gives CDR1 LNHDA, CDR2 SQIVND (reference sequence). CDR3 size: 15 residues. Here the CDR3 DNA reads TGTGCCAGTAGTATGGATTCCCAGGTCTCCTACGAGCAGTACTTC. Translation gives CASSMDSQVSYEQYF. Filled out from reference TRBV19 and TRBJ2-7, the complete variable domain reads DGGITQSPKYLFRKEGQNVTLSCEQNLNHDAMYWYRQDPGQGLRLIYYSQIVNDFQKGDIAEGYSVSREKKESFPLTVTSAQKNPTAFYLCASSMDSQVSYEQYFGPGTRLTVT.

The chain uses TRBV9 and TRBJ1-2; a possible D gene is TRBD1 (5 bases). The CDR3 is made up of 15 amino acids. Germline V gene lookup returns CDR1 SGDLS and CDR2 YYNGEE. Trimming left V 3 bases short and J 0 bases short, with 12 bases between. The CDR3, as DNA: TGTGCCAGCAGCGCCAATACAGGCCCTAACTATGGCTACACCTTC. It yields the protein CASSANTGPNYGYTF.

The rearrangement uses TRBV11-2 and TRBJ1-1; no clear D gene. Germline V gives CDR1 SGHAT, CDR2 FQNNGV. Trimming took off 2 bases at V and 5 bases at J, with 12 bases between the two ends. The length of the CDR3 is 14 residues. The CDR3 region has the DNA TGTGCCAGCAGCTTACTACGGGTAGCGACTGAAGCTTTCTTT. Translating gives CASSLLRVATEAFF. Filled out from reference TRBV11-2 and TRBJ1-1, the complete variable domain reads EAGVAQSPRYKIIEKRQSVAFWCNPISGHATLYWYQQILGQGPKLLIQFQNNGVVDDSQLPKDRFSAERLKGVDSTLKIQPAKLEDSAVYLCASSLLRVATEAFFGQGTRLTVV.

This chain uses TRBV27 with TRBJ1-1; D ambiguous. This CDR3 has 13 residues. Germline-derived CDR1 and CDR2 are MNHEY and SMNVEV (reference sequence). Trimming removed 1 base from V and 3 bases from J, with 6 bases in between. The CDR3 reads CASSLFEDTEAFF. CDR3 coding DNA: TGTGCCAGCAGTTTATTTGAGGACACTGAAGCTTTCTTT.

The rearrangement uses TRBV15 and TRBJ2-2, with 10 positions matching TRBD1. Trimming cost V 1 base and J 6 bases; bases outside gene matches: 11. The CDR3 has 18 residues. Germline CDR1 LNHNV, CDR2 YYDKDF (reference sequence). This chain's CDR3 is CATSRVLVGQGSAGELFF. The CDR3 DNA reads TGTGCCACCAGCAGAGTATTGGTGGGACAGGGGAGTGCCGGGGAGCTGTTTTTT.

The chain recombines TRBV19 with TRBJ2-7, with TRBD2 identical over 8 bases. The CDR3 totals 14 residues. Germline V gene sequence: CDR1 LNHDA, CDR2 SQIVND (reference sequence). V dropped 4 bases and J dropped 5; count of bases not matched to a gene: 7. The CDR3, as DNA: TGTGCCAGTAGTACGCCGGGGGGGCATAACGAGCAGTACTTC. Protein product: CASSTPGGHNEQYF.

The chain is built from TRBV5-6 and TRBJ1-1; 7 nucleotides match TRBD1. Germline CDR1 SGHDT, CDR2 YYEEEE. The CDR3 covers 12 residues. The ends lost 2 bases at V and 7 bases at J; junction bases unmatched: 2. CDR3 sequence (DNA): TGTGCCAGCAGCTTACAGGGGAATGAAGCTTTCTTT. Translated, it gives CASSLQGNEAFF.

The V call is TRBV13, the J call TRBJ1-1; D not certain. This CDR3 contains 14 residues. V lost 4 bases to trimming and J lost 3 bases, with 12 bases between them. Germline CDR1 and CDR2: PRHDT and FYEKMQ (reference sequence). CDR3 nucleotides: TGTGCCAGCAGCTCCCCTGACAAACACACTGAAGCTTTCTTT. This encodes CASSSPDKHTEAFF.

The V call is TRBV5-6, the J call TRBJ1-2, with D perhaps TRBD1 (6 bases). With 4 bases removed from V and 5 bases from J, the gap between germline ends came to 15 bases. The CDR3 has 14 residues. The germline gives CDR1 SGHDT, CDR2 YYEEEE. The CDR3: CASSQGQSNYGYTF. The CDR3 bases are TGTGCCAGCAGCCAAGGACAGTCAAATTATGGCTACACCTTC.

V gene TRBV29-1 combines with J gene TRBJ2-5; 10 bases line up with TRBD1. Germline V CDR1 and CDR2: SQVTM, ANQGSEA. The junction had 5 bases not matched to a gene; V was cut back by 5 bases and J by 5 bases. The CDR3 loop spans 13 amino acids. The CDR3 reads CSVLTGGVETQYF. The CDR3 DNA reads TGCAGCGTTCTGACAGGGGGCGTTGAGACCCAGTACTTC.

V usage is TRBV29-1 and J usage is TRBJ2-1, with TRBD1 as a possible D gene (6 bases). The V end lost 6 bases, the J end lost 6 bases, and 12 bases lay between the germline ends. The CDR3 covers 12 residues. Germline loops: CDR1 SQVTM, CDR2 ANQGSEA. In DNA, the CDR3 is TGCAGCGTACTACAGGGTGTCAATGAGCAGTTCTTC. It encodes CSVLQGVNEQFF.

CDR3 nucleotides: TGTGCCAGCAGGGGCGGAGGGCTCGACAACACTGAAGCTTTCTTT. Its protein product is CASRGGGLDNTEAFF. The V gene is TRBV6-1, the J gene TRBJ1-1, with unresolved D. This CDR3 spans 15 amino acids. Germline V gives CDR1 MNHNS, CDR2 SASEGT. Trimming took off 6 bases at V and 2 bases at J, with 16 bases between the two ends.

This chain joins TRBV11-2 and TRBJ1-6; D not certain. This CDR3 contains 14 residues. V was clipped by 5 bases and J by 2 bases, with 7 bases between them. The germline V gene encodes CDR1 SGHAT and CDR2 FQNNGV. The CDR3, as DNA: TGTGCCAGCAGCCCAGGCCCCTATAATTCACCCCTCCACTTT. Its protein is CASSPGPYNSPLHF.